This TCR beta chain is drawn from a study of circulating and synovial CD4+ cells in juvenile arthritis. Study outcomes and limitations: Measured synovium overlap likely understates the true shared repertoire. Compared with bulk blood, circulating pathogenic-like lymphocytes shared substantially more CDR3 sequences with synovial T cells. CPL and bulk CD4 samples differed at least tenfold in T cell genomes. Bulk blood CD4 repertoires were more diverse than these.

The CDR3 is 16 amino acids. Trimming cost V 3 bases and J 7 bases; bases outside gene matches: 2. Germline V lookup: CDR1 SNHLY, CDR2 FYNNEI. Sequenced by immunoSEQ multiplex PCR; TCRdb stores in-frame clones only, minus some. Among approximately 16,000 clones listed, about 90% were seen once. Concerning this clone itself: Its antigen is unidentified.

The sequence was collected from a human donor with juvenile idiopathic arthritis. Sequenced sample: CD4+ T cells from blood. This sequence joins TRBV2 and TRBJ2-2; 16 nucleotides align to TRBD2. Written as DNA, the CDR3 is TGTGCCAGCAGTGAGGGGACTAGCGGGAGGGTCGGGGAGCTGTTTTTT. Amino acid sequence: CASSEGTSGRVGELFF.